The clone carrying this TCR beta chain was recorded only once. As yet, its antigen is unknown. This entry belongs to a study of PD-L1 blockade in urothelial cancer. Background on the study: When blood samples were assessed, the median T cell count was about 130,000. The study's findings and limits: TCR clonality was measured in pretreatment peripheral blood. Clonality below the median predicted better survival.

Here immunoSEQ multiplex PCR was the method, and the copy in TCRdb shows in-frame clones only, minus some. The sample includes 35,000 to 45,000 clones, roughly nine tenths of them seen just once. The V end was cut by 6 bases, the J end by 4 bases, with 13 bases between. Per germline, CDR1 MNHEY and CDR2 SVGAGI. The CDR3 is 15 residues long. Described time point: pretreatment peripheral blood. V and J are TRBV6-5 and TRBJ2-6; the D gene is possibly TRBD2 (5 bases). The sample consisted of PBMCs, taken around atezolizumab (anti-PD-L1) treatment. This sequence originates from a woman in her sixties with urothelial cancer. CDR3 protein: CASRLSGSGANVLTF. DNA of the CDR3: TGTGCCAGCAGACTCTCGGGGTCCGGGGCCAACGTCCTGACTTTC.